These 3 T cell receptor beta chains came from one sample sequenced in a study of T-cell reconstitution after alpha-beta-depleted transplantation in children. This sample's TCRbeta library carried unique molecular identifier barcodes. Each CDR3 protein gets one entry after TCRdb re-called the PCR reads with MiXCR. The table includes 150,000 to 250,000 distinct CDR3 sequences, about 6% detected once. Here the sequenced sample was PBMCs, taken before TCRalphabeta/CD19-depleted stem cell transplant. These receptors originate from a girl less than two years old with combined immunodeficiency, due to receive a stem cell transplant.

V gene TRBV19 combines with J gene TRBJ1-1; 9 bases agree with TRBD1. Germline trimming cut 3 bases from V and 11 bases from J; bases unmatched to any gene: 7. Germline V gives CDR1 LNHDA, CDR2 SQIVND (reference sequence). This CDR3 contains 13 residues. CDR3: CASSIRDRVQAFF. The CDR3 DNA sequence: TGTGCCAGTAGTATCCGGGACAGGGTACAGGCTTTCTTT.

At least ten counts were recorded for this clonotype. The chain joins TRBV5-1 to TRBJ1-2; D remains ambiguous. Looked up from germline, CDR1 is SGHRS and CDR2 is YFSETQ. This CDR3 has 14 residues. V lost 0 bases and J 0 bases, leaving 6 bases between the germline ends. The CDR3 protein is CASSLGPANYGYTF. The DNA of the CDR3 is TGCGCCAGCAGCTTGGGGCCAGCTAACTATGGCTACACCTTC.

This clonotype has at least ten counts. The chain has TRBV7-2 and TRBJ2-7; D may be TRBD2 (6 bases). This CDR3 has 15 amino acids. Germline-derived CDR1 and CDR2 are SGHTA and FQGNSA. Between the trimmed V and J ends, which lost 5 bases and 0 bases, there was a span of 14 bases. The CDR3 nucleotides are TGTGCCAGCAGCGACCGGGACTCCCTCTCCTACGAGCAGTACTTC. Protein product: CASSDRDSLSYEQYF.